This T cell receptor (beta chain) is from a study of regulatory T cells in long-lasting Graves disease (TCRdb year 2021). Regarding the study in general: Patients with newly diagnosed Graves' disease had been on antithyroid drugs for under 3 months. Persistent Graves' disease patients were compared with newly diagnosed Graves' disease patients by peripheral blood TCR sequencing and RNA sequencing. The study was registered as a clinical trial and conducted in China. A total of around 35 samples underwent TCR sequencing, from roughly 13 patients with persistent Graves' disease and roughly 20 patients with newly diagnosed Graves' disease. General conclusions and limits of the study: The small sample size was acknowledged by the authors as a limitation that may reduce accuracy. Compared with newly diagnosed patients, patients with persistent Graves' disease had lower TCR Shannon entropy and fewer highly expanded clones, which suggests clonal expansion. A larger number of public clonotypes was shared among persistent patients (over 2,500) than among newly diagnosed patients (approximately 930). Sequencing and analysis were restricted to the TCR beta chain. Because the primary lesion, thyroid tissue, could not be accessed, the study looked at peripheral blood alone.

Preparation of the library involved multiplex PCR. Sequencing relied on an Illumina HiSeq 4000. TCR beta libraries were built with iRepertoire HTBI primers and Arm-PCR amplification of CDR3 regions. Gel purification was performed on PCR products prior to sequencing. In the original analysis: Gene usage analysis of CDR3 amino acid clonotypes relied on the 60 or so TRBV and about 15 TRBJ segments identified across samples. COPE and FqMerger were used to merge the filtered high-quality paired reads into contigs. BLAST was used to align contigs to IMGT TRBV, TRBD and TRBJ reference genes, and CDR3 was defined according to IMGT. Any clonotype with a frequency above 0.1% was counted as a highly expanded clone. Repertoire diversity was measured by Shannon entropy, and V-J evenness by the Gini coefficient. A clonotype was considered public if more than one individual shared it. TCRdb reran the public reads through fastp at Q25 and MiXCR, keeping productive beta chains. One record per CDR3 amino acid sequence lists the most common genes and DNA. TCRdb, rather than the study authors, made the V and J calls. This sample has hundreds of thousands of distinct CDR3 sequences in its table, and roughly a sixth of those were observed once. The ten largest make up roughly 25% of the sample.

This clonotype has just a few counts. What this receptor recognizes is not known. No much larger clone is present one base from it, and per-base qualities are unavailable. Interpreted using the paper, the time point label stands for: newly diagnosed GD, antithyroid drugs for less than 3 months. For both TCR sequencing and RNA sequencing, RNA was extracted from PBMCs in TRIzol. The diagnosis of Graves' disease followed American Thyroid Association guidelines. The patients came from an endocrinology department in Xi'an, China. From each patient, around 8.3 milliliters of peripheral blood was collected into an EDTA anticoagulant tube. Ficoll Paque Plus density gradient separation was used to isolate PBMCs, and no further T cell sorting was done. An Agilent 2100 Bioanalyzer and agarose gel were used to check RNA quality, and a NanoDrop 2000 was used to measure RNA concentration. This same sample was also part of a study on T cells in Graves' hyperthyroidism and ophthalmopathy. As the second paper documents: Stable Graves' hyperthyroidism was defined as the absence of progression to ophthalmopathy over 18 months of follow-up. The hyperthyroidism patients were between 18 and 65 years old and newly diagnosed, with a disease duration of less than 2 months. The study excluded patients with uncontrolled infections, other autoimmune diseases, pregnancy or lactation. Diagnoses were based on clinical symptoms, serum thyroxine and TRAb, thyroid ultrasound and orbital computed tomography. The first round of RT-PCR for the TCR CDR3 was performed with the HTBI primer set and the Qiagen OneStep RT-PCR kit. Most expanded thyroid clonotypes (frequency above 0.001) were also found in blood, which suggests that blood repertoires may mirror thyroid immune responses. In cross-validation, a model built on a 13 V-J signature told ophthalmopathy apart from stable hyperthyroidism with 87.88% sensitivity and around 81% specificity, and in testing the same model reached 80%/75%. During validation, the model predicted progression to ophthalmopathy a median of roughly six months ahead of onset, with roughly 65% sensitivity and about 75% specificity. A discovery cohort of about 95 patients, approximately 44 with Graves' ophthalmopathy and 57 with stable Graves' hyperthyroidism, was used to find distinguishing TCR V-J signatures. Whether ophthalmopathy could be predicted prospectively was tested in an independent validation cohort made up of under 20 hyperthyroidism patients plus 17 patients who later progressed to ophthalmopathy. The roughly 91 discovery patients were randomly split 7:3 into training and test sets. Thyroid tissue and blood T-cell repertoires from six Graves' hyperthyroidism patients were also compared in the study. Once sampling was done, hyperthyroidism patients were given methimazole at a starting dose of 30 mg daily, whereas ophthalmopathy patients were given high-dose intravenous methylprednisolone. A second multiplex PCR round built the libraries, followed by size selection and purification. The libraries were sequenced on an Illumina HiSeq2000 using paired-end 100 bp reads. SOAPnuke was used to process the raw data, throwing out any read that contained adapters or uncalled bases, had a mean Phred below 15, or lacked an exact constant-primer or identifier match. High-quality paired reads were merged using COPE v1.2.5, and each unique nucleotide sequence was defined as a clonotype. Clonotypes were aligned to IMGT TRBV, TRBD and TRBJ reference segments using MiTCR v1.1. Only V-J combinations with frequency above 0.0001, covering about 99% of repertoires, were analysed. The TCS score was defined as F50 (clonal expansion) divided by E x V (chaos), with BLOSUM62-based TCRdist calculated between CDR3 peptides within each V-J. Welch's t-statistics and random forest reduced 500 to 650 V-J features to about 12, which were used in a naive Bayes classifier (R e1071). No statistical method was used to fix the sample size in advance, and group allocation was not hidden from the investigators. According to the paper, TCR Vbeta CDR3 sequencing was carried out on 135 peripheral blood samples, which came from fewer than 50 ophthalmopathy, 75 or so hyperthyroidism and around 17 progressor patients.

Sequenced material: peripheral blood mononuclear cells (PBMCs), taken at new diagnosis, from a patient treated with antithyroid drugs. This sequence was found in a woman aged 40-60 years with Graves disease. Donor details come from another sample of the same person, matched by shared clones.

The CDR3 reads as follows: CASSLGLLAGGHITDTQYF. The DNA sequence follows: TGTGCCAGCAGTTTGGGGCTTCTAGCGGGGGGACACATCACAGATACGCAGTATTTT. The chain joins TRBV27 to TRBJ2-3; TRBD2 fits 11 bases in the junction. From a lookup of the germline V gene (reference sequence), CDR1 and CDR2 are MNHEY and SMNVEV. V ends up 3 bases short and J 2 bases short, with an unmatched junction base count of 13. The CDR3 runs 19 amino acids, cysteine and phenylalanine included. Only the CDR3 portion is preserved as DNA: 57 bases, with reading frame beginning at the first base.